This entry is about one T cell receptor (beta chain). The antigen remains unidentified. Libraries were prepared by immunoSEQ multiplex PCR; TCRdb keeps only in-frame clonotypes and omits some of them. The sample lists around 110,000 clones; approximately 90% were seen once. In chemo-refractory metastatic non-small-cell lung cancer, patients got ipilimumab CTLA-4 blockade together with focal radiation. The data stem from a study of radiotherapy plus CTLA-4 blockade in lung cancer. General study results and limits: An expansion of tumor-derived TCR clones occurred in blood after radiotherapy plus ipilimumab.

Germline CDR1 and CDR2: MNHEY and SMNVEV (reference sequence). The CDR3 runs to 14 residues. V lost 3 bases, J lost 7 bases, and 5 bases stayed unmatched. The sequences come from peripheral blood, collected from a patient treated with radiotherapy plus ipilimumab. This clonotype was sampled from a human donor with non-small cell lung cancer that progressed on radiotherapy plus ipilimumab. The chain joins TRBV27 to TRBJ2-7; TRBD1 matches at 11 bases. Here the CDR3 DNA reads TGTGCCAGCAGTTTTGGACAGGGGGCGGGTGAGCAGTACTTC. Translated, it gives CASSFGQGAGEQYF.